This T cell receptor beta chain was obtained from a study of human T cells and chemical hapten exposure. Time point of the sample: patch test 2, 6 weeks after DPC sensitization. Stated treatment: therapeutic diphenylcyclopropenone sensitization with weekly scalp DPC. This clonotype occurred many times. As yet, its antigen is unknown. Findings of the study overall: The study found that DPC sensitization did not change TCRs above 1 in 1000 frequency. In comparison with controls, expanded TCRs gave rise to a significantly larger number of large CDR3 similarity clusters. As the donors had alopecia, their immune response may differ from healthy people's. Correlating positively with patch test score were the PT1 expanded TCR counts.

The length of the CDR3 is 11 residues. Trimming took 8 bases from V and 2 from J, leaving 7 bases between them. TCRdb re-called the RACE reads with MiXCR, one entry per CDR3 protein. The profile shows some 100,000 distinct CDR3 sequences, 7% to 10% of them singletons. The TCR originated in a woman in her thirties or forties with alopecia areata. Some clones in this sample may be carry-over from other donors' samples. The chain carries TRBV12-3 or TRBV12-4 and TRBJ2-7; D is unclear. This sample comprised whole blood, obtained in connection with sensitization to the hapten diphenylcyclopropenone (DPC). CDR3 DNA: TGTGCCAGCGGATCCCCCTACGAGCAGTACTTC. Its translation: CASGSPYEQYF.